The 10 T cell receptor beta chains listed next were all sequenced from one sample in a study of breast tumors, draining lymph nodes, adjacent tissues. TCRdb reprocessed the multiplex PCR reads via MiXCR and lists one record per CDR3 protein. Counted here are approximately 190,000 distinct CDR3 sequences, 30% to 40% occurring once; the ten biggest clones make up 4% to 5.5%. Samples came from axillary lymph nodes draining the breast cancer. Source material: axillary lymph node tissue. Receptors originate from a female donor with breast cancer. Some clones in this sample may be carry-over from other donors' samples.

This clonotype has ten or more counts. The chain carries TRBV20-1 and TRBJ2-3, with 8 nucleotides matching TRBD1. The CDR3 has 17 residues. Germline CDR1 reads DFQATT; CDR2 reads SNEGSKA (reference sequence). V dropped 8 bases and J dropped 0; count of bases not matched to a gene: 16. CDR3 bases: TGCAGTCCCTCGCCGATCTCAGGGGGCTTTAGCACAGATACGCAGTATTTT. It specifies CSPSPISGGFSTDTQYF.

This clonotype occurred many times. The chain employs TRBV20-1 and TRBJ2-5, with 7 bases identical to TRBD2. The germline V gene encodes CDR1 DFQATT and CDR2 SNEGSKA (reference sequence). Trimming took 7 bases from V and 5 from J; bases not matched to a gene: 1. The CDR3 sequence is 10 residues long. Here the CDR3 reads CSGGGETQYF. CDR3 nucleotides: TGCAGTGGGGGAGGGGAGACCCAGTACTTC.

V usage is TRBV5-5 and J usage is TRBJ1-6; 9 bases map to TRBD1. CDR1 and CDR2 (germline): SGHKS, YYEKEE (reference sequence). There are 14 residues in the CDR3. The CDR3: CARDRDRVVTPLHF. The CDR3 region has the DNA TGTGCTAGAGATCGGGACAGGGTAGTCACACCCCTCCACTTT.

This clonotype was recorded at least ten times. The chain couples TRBV10-3 to TRBJ2-2; the match to TRBD1 covers 11 bases. The junction had 7 bases not matched to a gene; V was cut back by 3 bases and J by 7 bases. Germline lookup yields CDR1 ENHRY and CDR2 SYGVKD. The CDR3 is 16 residues long. The CDR3 coding sequence is TGTGCCATCAGTGAAGGACAGGGGGCCGTGGGCGGGGAGCTGTTTTTT. Translated: CAISEGQGAVGGELFF.

In its sample, this clonotype was seen many times. The chain recombines TRBV14 with TRBJ2-7; 8 bases align to TRBD1. The trim removed 6 bases at V and 4 bases at J, leaving 2 bases unmatched. Germline assignment: CDR1 SGHDN and CDR2 FVKESK. The CDR3 consists of 12 residues. The CDR3 DNA is TGTGCCAGCAGTCGACAGGGGTACGAGCAGTACTTC. Residues: CASSRQGYEQYF.

This clonotype was counted at least ten times. The rearrangement uses TRBV12-3 or TRBV12-4 and TRBJ1-3; D is unclear. The CDR3 is made up of 15 amino acids. Trimming took 7 bases from V and 0 from J, leaving 13 bases between them. DNA for the CDR3: TGTGCCAGCACCATCATTGGAGGCTCTGGAAACACCATATATTTT. Its protein product is CASTIIGGSGNTIYF.

In this sample, this clonotype turned up many times. The chain carries TRBV4-3 and TRBJ2-7, with 12 nucleotides matching TRBD2. Looked up from germline, CDR1 is LGHNA and CDR2 is YSLEER. V was clipped by 2 bases and J by 0 bases; unmatched bases: 20. This CDR3 has 22 amino acids. The CDR3 spells CASSQSLPPPGLAGPGSYEQYF. CDR3 coding DNA: TGCGCCAGCAGCCAATCCCTTCCACCGCCGGGACTAGCGGGTCCGGGCTCCTACGAGCAGTACTTC.

This clonotype was detected a few times. It may be a read error: a sequence one base away is much more abundant. V is TRBV11-2 and J is TRBJ2-3; TRBD2 agrees at 10 bases. Per the germline V gene, CDR1 is SGHAT and CDR2 is FQNNGV. This CDR3 is built from 15 residues. The V gene end was trimmed by 4 bases and the J gene end by 6 bases; junction bases not matched to a gene: 7. The CDR3 here is CASSSSGRAWDTQYF. The CDR3 DNA reads TGTGCCAGCAGCTCCAGCGGGAGGGCTTGGGATACGCAGTATTTT.

This clonotype has just one count. The CDR3 end shows no conserved phenylalanine or tryptophan, and so a read error is likely. The V call is TRBV7-6, the J call TRBJ2-6; D remains unclear. The CDR3 covers 15 residues. V lost 3 bases, J lost 4 bases, and 10 bases lay in between. Germline values: CDR1 SGHVS, CDR2 FNYEAQ. The CDR3 loop is CASSLGATGANVLTS. DNA of the CDR3: TGTGCCAGCAGCTTGGGTGCTACAGGGGCCAACGTCCTGACTTCC.

The table lists this clonotype with a few counts. A much bigger clone sits one base away, suggesting this may be a read error. The CDR3 DNA is TGCGCCAGCAGCTTGGGGGGAGCTGGAAACGCCATATATTTT. Its protein is CASSLGGAGNAIYF. V is TRBV5-1 and J is TRBJ1-3; the D is unclear. Germline V lookup: CDR1 SGHRS, CDR2 YFSETQ. The length of the CDR3 is 14 residues.